This TCR beta chain appears in the sequencing data of a study of PD-L1 blockade in urothelial cancer (TCRdb year 2017). For the study in its entirety: All patients started therapy around 2014 and received atezolizumab 1,200 mg intravenously every 3 weeks. About 85% of the roughly 29 patients were identified as males with urothelial cancer of bladder origin, and a prior smoking history was reported by 18 of 29 patients. An ECOG performance status of 0 or 1 was recorded for the patients, and 0 to 3 prior chemotherapy regimens had been received by the patients. Blood samples were analyzed at 3 weeks after treatment start (second dose) and at 6 weeks after treatment start. Blood samples yielded a median of about 150,000 T cells and around 83,000 unique TCRs, with median clonality about 0.08. Somatic, immune and clinical correlates of response to PD-L1 blockade with atezolizumab in urothelial cancer were the focus of an exploratory multi-omic analysis. Pretreatment tumor samples and matched peripheral blood, collected serially before and after atezolizumab treatment, underwent TCR sequencing. Durable clinical benefit was defined as a progression-free survival longer than 6 months, and TCR features were additionally tested against progression-free survival and overall survival. In the same patients, whole exome sequencing and RNA sequencing of pretreatment tumors were performed in addition to TCR sequencing. Nine patients achieved durable clinical benefit and approximately 20 did not. Pretreatment blood TCR-seq was available for about 28 patients, at least one posttreatment blood collection was obtained for approximately 25 patients, and tumor TCR-seq was available for approximately 25 patients. The full study reports these points: A pretreatment peripheral blood TCR clonality below the median was linked to improved progression-free and overall survival. Patients with durable benefit showed greater expansion of tumor-associated TCR clones in peripheral blood 3 weeks after starting treatment (n ≈ 23, p = 0.022). Because the sample size was small (n of about 30) and many exploratory analyses were performed, the results are intended to be hypothesis-generating.

To estimate absolute template abundance from read counts, synthetic TCR analog templates were spiked into each PCR. TCRbeta CDR3 regions were amplified from genomic DNA with bias-controlled V and J gene primers using the immunoSEQ assay. Sequencing of rearranged TCRbeta segments was done at approximately 20X coverage. On the authors' methods: Sequencing errors were corrected by clustering and CDR3s were annotated against IMGT to assign V, D and J genes. Out-of-frame and stop-codon sequences were excluded, and only productive TCRbeta rearrangements were used in downstream analyses. Clonality was calculated as one minus the Shannon entropy normalized by the log of the number of unique productive sequences. Fisher's exact test with Benjamini-Hochberg correction, using a cutoff of adjusted p below 0.01, was how clones that differed between time points or between blood and tumor were identified. Drawn from immuneACCESS, this table holds only the in-frame rearrangements with V and J called that TCRdb kept. Clones are partly lost; checked studies trace under half to an unresolved V gene and leave the rest unexplained. The V and J calls and clone size come from that table; D and trimming were worked out from the DNA. The sample table lists 35,000 or so clones, more than 75% of them with a count of one. Roughly a tenth of the sample goes to the ten largest clones.

As for this clone: Its specific antigen is unknown. Within one base of it there is no much larger clone, and no base qualities were kept.

Per the publication, the time point label means: peripheral blood 6 weeks after treatment start. The cohort included 29 patients with locally advanced or metastatic urothelial carcinoma who were treated at Memorial Sloan Kettering on a trial protocol. Peripheral blood mononuclear cells were collected pretreatment and during treatment, at between 1 and 8 total time points per patient. The Qiagen DNeasy Blood extraction kit was used to purify genomic DNA from total PBMCs and from tumor samples. Collected pretreatment and during treatment, PBMCs were isolated and stored as previously described. The CDR3 has 12 amino acids, counting the end cysteine and phenylalanine. The retained sequence is limited to the CDR3, 36 bases, with the frame set at the first base. V trim: 8 bases; J trim: 4 bases; unmatched bases: 2. CDR1 and CDR2, per the germline V gene, are MDHEN and SYDVKM.

Sample: PBMCs, taken around atezolizumab (anti-PD-L1) treatment. The chain joins TRBV28 to TRBJ1-2; 9 of the junction bases match TRBD1. The sequence derives from a man aged 40-50 years with urothelial cancer. The CDR3 here reads CASRDRAYGYTF. The bases are TGTGCCAGCCGGGACAGGGCCTATGGCTACACCTTC.